These T cell receptor beta chains were read from a single sample in a study of T cell responses to AZD1222 COVID-19 vaccine. Only in-frame clones appear in the TCRdb table, and some are missing; sequencing was by immunoSEQ multiplex PCR. The data show around 140,000 clones, around 94% seen once. Here the sequenced sample was peripheral blood, taken after recovery from COVID-19. The receptor set was obtained from an adult who had recovered from COVID-19. Each CDR3 is given with its conserved first and last residue. Fields, in order: clone size, CDR3 length, V gene, D gene, J gene, CDR3 DNA, CDR3 protein. The D gene is left open where the match is weak. Clone size is stated in some rows and not others, as once, few, many or a class when expanded.

-	15	TRBV21-1	-	TRBJ2-7	TGTGCCGACGGTCTTCAAATAGCGGGGGCTACGAAGCAGTACTTC	CADGLQIAGATKQYF
-	15	TRBV9	-	TRBJ1-3	TGTGCCAGCAGCGTAGACGGTAGCTCTGGAAACACCATATATTTT	CASSVDGSSGNTIYF
-	15	TRBV28	TRBD1	TRBJ2-1	TGTGCCAGCAGTTCCGGGACAGCCTTCTACAATGAGCAGTTCTTC	CASSSGTAFYNEQFF
-	16	TRBV9	TRBD2	TRBJ2-7	TGTGCCAGCAGCGTTATGACTAGCGGGAGTTTGTCCGAGCAGTACTTC	CASSVMTSGSLSEQYF
-	15	TRBV7-9	-	TRBJ2-1	TGTGCCACACAGCTTGAGGGCGGAGGGGGGAATGAGCAGTTCTTC	CATQLEGGGGNEQFF
-	14	TRBV6-5	-	TRBJ1-6	TGTGCCAGCAGTTACTCGGGGGCCGGTTCACCCCTCCACTTT	CASSYSGAGSPLHF
few	13	TRBV10-3	-	TRBJ2-7	TGTGCCATCCGCCCCGCTCTCTCCTACGAGCAGTACTTC	CAIRPALSYEQYF
-	11	TRBV29-1	-	TRBJ1-1	TGCAGCGTTTCACTGGAAACTGAAGCTTTCTTT	CSVSLETEAFF
-	14	TRBV9	-	TRBJ1-1	TGTGCCAGCAGCGTAGTGCCAGGGGTTACTGAAGCTTTCTTT	CASSVVPGVTEAFF
-	16	TRBV19	-	TRBJ1-2	TGTGCCAGTAGTATCTCCGGGGTGTCGGCCAGCTATGGCTACACCTTC	CASSISGVSASYGYTF
-	16	TRBV28	-	TRBJ2-7	TGTGCCAGCAGTTTTAACGTCAGGGATTCTACTTACGAGCAGTACTTC	CASSFNVRDSTYEQYF
-	13	TRBV7-9	-	TRBJ2-2	TGTGCCAGCGGGGGGCGAGGCACCGGGGAGCTGTTTTTT	CASGGRGTGELFF
-	16	TRBV19	-	TRBJ2-7	TGTGCCAGTAGTATAGGGGGTAGCGGAGCTGCCTACGAGCAGTACTTC	CASSIGGSGAAYEQYF
-	15	TRBV11-1	TRBD1	TRBJ2-7	TGTGCCAGCAGATCACGGGACAGGACCACCTACGAGCAGTACTTC	CASRSRDRTTYEQYF
-	13	TRBV2	-	TRBJ2-7	TGTGCCAGCAGTGAAACTTGGGGTCACGAGCAGTACTTC	CASSETWGHEQYF
-	19	TRBV11-3	TRBD2	TRBJ2-1	TGTGCCAGCAGCGCCGCGTCTAGCGGGAGGGAGAAATCCTACAATGAGCAGTTCTTC	CASSAASSGREKSYNEQFF